This T cell receptor beta chain was retrieved from a study of cytomegalovirus exposure and HLA in healthy donors. Broader study findings: Among TCR beta chains, those listed as cytomegalovirus-associated numbered over 150. More than 15,000 TCR beta sequences were associated with HLA alleles at 0.05 false discovery rate in a later analysis. Evidence from a later analysis indicated that most CMV-associated TCR beta chains looked HLA-restricted.

The PCR had 60 Vbeta and 13 Jbeta primers. Under the authors' procedure: The authors later counted about 80 million unique TCR beta chains, about 11 million of them shared. TCRdb keeps only in-frame clones here, not all; method: immunoSEQ multiplex PCR. V and J calls and clone size are given by that table; D and trimming were obtained from the DNA. There are 60,000 to 75,000 clones in the sample; around 74% occur only once, and roughly 20% lies in the top ten. As concerns this clone: Its antigen is not known.

The CDR3 covers 13 residues. Trimming cost V 1 base and J 6 bases, with 6 bases left between them. Per germline, CDR1 SNHLY and CDR2 FYNNEI. This sequence was found in a woman in her 30s in good health and CMV-seropositive. The sample taken for sequencing was PBMCs. The gene calls are TRBV2 and TRBJ2-2; TRBD2 might be the D (5 bases). The CDR3 here is CASSEVLAGELFF. CDR3 DNA sequence: TGTGCCAGCAGTGAAGTACTAGCCGGGGAGCTGTTTTTT.